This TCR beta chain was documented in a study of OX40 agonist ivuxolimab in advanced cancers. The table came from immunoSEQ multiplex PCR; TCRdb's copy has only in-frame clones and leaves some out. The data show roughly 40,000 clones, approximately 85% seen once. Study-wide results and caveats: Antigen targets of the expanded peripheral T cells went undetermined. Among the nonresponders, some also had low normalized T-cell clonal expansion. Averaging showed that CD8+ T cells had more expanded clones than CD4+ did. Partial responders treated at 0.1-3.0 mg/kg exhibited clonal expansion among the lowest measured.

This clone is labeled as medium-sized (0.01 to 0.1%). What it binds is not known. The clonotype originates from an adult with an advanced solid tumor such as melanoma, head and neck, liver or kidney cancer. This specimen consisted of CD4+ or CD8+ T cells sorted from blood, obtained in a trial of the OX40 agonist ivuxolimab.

CDR3 protein: CATEKQGYEQFF. CDR3 DNA sequence: TGTGCGACCGAAAAACAGGGATATGAGCAGTTCTTC. The chain recombines TRBV6-5 with TRBJ2-1; TRBD1 is a possible D gene (6 bases). Germline V gene data show CDR1 as MNHEY and CDR2 as SVGAGI. The CDR3 covers 12 residues.